This T cell receptor (beta chain) is from a study of control samples from healthy donors and cancer patients. The repertoire was sequenced with immunoSEQ multiplex PCR; TCRdb's copy has only in-frame clones and lacks some. The profile shows roughly 84,000 clones, about 88% of them singletons. This clone was seen once. This TCR was recovered from a man in his forties or fifties in good health. Sequenced input: blood.

The CDR3 loop reads CASGPETGGYEQYF. CDR3 coding DNA: TGTGCTAGTGGCCCAGAGACAGGGGGGTACGAGCAGTACTTC. The chain uses TRBV12-5 and TRBJ2-7; 9 nucleotides agree with TRBD1. The CDR3 runs 14 residues. Germline V gives CDR1 LGHNT, CDR2 FRNRAP. J gave up 4 bases and V 6 bases, and 7 bases lay outside the gene matches.